Detailed here is one T cell receptor (beta chain). Its antigen remains unknown. Germline V CDR1 and CDR2: LNHDA, SQIVND (reference sequence). The CDR3 has 16 residues. V dropped 3 bases and J dropped 1; count of bases not matched to a gene: 5. The source of the sample is a study of PD-1 blockade in classical Hodgkin lymphoma. Study-wide results and limits: The baseline diversity of complete responders showed similarity to that of newly diagnosed patients.

Clones were sequenced by immunoSEQ multiplex PCR, and TCRdb holds only the in-frame ones, with some missing. The sample has 25,000 to 35,000 clones; roughly 85% are singletons. Exposure to brentuximab vedotin varied, and each patient had relapsed following autologous stem cell transplantation. CD4+ T cells were purified from thawed PBMCs by magnetic negative selection. The J gene is TRBJ1-5, the V gene TRBV19; 8 nucleotides agree with TRBD1. The source material was CD4+ T cells from blood, sampled at baseline. The receptor was isolated from a human donor with classical Hodgkin lymphoma. This CDR3 is CASSMSGGLSNQPQHF. CDR3 nucleotides: TGTGCCAGTAGTATGTCAGGGGGCTTGAGCAATCAGCCCCAGCATTTT.